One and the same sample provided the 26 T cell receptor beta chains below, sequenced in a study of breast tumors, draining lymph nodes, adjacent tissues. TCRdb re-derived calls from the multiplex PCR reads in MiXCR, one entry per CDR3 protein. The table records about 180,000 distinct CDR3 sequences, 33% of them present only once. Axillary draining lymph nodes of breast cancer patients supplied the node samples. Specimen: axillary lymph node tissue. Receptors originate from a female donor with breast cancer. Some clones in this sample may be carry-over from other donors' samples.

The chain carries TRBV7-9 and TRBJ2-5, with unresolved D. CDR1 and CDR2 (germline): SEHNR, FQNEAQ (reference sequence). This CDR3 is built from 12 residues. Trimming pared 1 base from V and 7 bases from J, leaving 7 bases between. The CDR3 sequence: CASSLVSGTQYF. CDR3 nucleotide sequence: TGTGCCAGCAGCTTAGTTTCGGGGACCCAGTACTTC. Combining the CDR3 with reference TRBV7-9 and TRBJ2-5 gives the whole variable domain DTGVSQNPRHKITKRGQNVTFRCDPISEHNRLYWYRQTLGQGPEFLTYFQNEAQLEKSRLLSDRFSAERPKGSFSTLEIQRTEQGDSAMYLCASSLVSGTQYFGPGTRLLVL.

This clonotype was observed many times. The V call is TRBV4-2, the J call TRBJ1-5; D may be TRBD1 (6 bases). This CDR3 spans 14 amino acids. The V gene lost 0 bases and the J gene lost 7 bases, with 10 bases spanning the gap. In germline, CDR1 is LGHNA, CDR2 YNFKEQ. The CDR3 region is CASSQDEGGQPQHF. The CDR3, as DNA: TGTGCCAGCAGCCAAGATGAGGGGGGCCAGCCCCAGCATTTT.

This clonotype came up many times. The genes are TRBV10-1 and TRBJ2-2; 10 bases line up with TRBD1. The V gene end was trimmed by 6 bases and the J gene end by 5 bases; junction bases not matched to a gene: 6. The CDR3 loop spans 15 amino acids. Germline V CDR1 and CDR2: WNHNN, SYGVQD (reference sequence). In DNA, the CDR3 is TGCGCCAGCAGCGACAGGGGGCGCGGAACCGGGGAGCTGTTTTTT. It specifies CASSDRGRGTGELFF.

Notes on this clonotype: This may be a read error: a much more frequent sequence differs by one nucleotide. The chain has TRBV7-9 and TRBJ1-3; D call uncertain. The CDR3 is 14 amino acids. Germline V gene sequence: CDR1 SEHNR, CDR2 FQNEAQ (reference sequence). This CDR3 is CASSSDYSGNAIYF. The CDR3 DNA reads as TGTGCCAGCAGCTCAGATTACTCTGGAAACGCCATATATTTT. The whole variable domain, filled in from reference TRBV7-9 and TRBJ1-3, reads DTGVSQNPRHKITKRGQNVTFRCDPISEHNRLYWYRQTLGQGPEFLTYFQNEAQLEKSRLLSDRFSAERPKGSFSTLEIQRTEQGDSAMYLCASSSDYSGNAIYFGEGSWLTVV.

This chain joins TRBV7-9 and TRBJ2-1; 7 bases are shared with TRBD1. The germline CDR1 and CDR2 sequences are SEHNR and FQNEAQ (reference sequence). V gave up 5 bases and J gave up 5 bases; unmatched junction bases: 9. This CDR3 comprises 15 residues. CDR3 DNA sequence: TGTGCCAGCAGCAAACAGGGGTTTCGAAACAATGAGCAGTTCTTC. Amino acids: CASSKQGFRNNEQFF. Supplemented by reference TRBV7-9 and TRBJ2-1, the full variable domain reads DTGVSQNPRHKITKRGQNVTFRCDPISEHNRLYWYRQTLGQGPEFLTYFQNEAQLEKSRLLSDRFSAERPKGSFSTLEIQRTEQGDSAMYLCASSKQGFRNNEQFFGPGTRLTVL.

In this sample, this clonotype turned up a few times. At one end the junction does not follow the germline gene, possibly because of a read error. The CDR3 protein is CASSLVGVTRDTDPQYF. The CDR3 DNA reads TGTGCCAGCAGCTTAGTGGGCGTCACCCGGGATACAGATCCGCAGTATTTT. The chain uses TRBV7-2 and TRBJ2-3, with D perhaps TRBD2 (5 bases). The CDR3 has 17 amino acids. CDR1 is SGHTA and CDR2 is FQGNSA in the germline V gene.

The CDR3 nucleotides are TGCAGTGCCAAGGTAGACAATCAGCCCCAGCATTTT. Protein: CSAKVDNQPQHF. The chain joins TRBV20-1 to TRBJ1-5; no firm D call. Trimming left V 6 bases short and J 3 bases short, with 9 bases between. Looked up from germline, CDR1 is DFQATT and CDR2 is SNEGSKA (reference sequence). The CDR3 sequence is 12 residues long.

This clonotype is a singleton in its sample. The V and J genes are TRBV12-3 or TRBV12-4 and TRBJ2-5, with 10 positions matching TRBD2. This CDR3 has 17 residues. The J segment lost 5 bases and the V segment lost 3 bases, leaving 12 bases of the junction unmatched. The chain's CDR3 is CASSFRPSGRAGETQYF. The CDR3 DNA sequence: TGTGCCAGCAGTTTCCGCCCCAGCGGGAGGGCCGGGGAGACCCAGTACTTC.

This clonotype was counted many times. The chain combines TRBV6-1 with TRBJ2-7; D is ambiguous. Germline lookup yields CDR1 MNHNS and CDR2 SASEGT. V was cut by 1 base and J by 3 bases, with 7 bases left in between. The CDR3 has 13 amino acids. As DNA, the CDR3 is TGTGCCAGCAGTGAAGACACAGTCTACGAGCAGTACTTC. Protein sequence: CASSEDTVYEQYF.

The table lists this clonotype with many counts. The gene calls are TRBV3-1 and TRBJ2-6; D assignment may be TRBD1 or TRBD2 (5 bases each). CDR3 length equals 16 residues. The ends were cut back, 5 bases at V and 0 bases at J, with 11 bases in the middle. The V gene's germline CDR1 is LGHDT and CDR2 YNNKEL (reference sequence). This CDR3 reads CASSSGTPSGANVLTF. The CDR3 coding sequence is TGTGCCAGCAGCTCCGGGACGCCCTCTGGGGCCAACGTCCTGACTTTC.

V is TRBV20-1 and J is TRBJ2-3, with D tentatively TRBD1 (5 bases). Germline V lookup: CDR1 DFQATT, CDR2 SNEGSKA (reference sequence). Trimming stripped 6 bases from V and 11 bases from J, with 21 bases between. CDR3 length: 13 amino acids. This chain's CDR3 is CSAIPDSNNEQYF. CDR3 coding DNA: TGCAGTGCGATACCTGACAGTAACAATGAGCAGTATTTT.

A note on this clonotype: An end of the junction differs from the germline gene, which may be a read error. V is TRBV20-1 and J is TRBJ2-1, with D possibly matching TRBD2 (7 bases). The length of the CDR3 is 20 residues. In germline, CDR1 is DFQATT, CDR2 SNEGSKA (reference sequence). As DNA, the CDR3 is TGCAGTGCTAGAGCCCACAACCCCCCCGCTGGGGGGGGCGCGTCTCATGAGCGGTTCTTC. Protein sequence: CSARAHNPPAGGGASHERFF.

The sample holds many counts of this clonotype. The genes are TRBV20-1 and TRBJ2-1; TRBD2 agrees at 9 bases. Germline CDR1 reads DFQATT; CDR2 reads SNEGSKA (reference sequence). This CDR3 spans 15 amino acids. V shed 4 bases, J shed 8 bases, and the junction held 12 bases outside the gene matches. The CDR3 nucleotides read TGCAGTGCTACGTCGGGCGGGAGGGGGGGCCATGAGCAGTTCTTC. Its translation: CSATSGGRGGHEQFF.

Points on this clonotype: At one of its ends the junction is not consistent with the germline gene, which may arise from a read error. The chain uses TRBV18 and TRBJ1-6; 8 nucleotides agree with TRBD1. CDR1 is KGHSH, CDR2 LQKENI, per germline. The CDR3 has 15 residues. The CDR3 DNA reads TGTGCCAGCTCACTAGGGACAGGCAATAATTCGCCCCTCCACTTT. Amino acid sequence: CASSLGTGNNSPLHF. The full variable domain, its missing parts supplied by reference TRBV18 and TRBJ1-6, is NAGVMQNPRHLVRRRGQEARLRCSPMKGHSHVYWYRQLPEEGLKFMVYLQKENIIDESGMPKERFSAEFPKEGPSILRIQQVVRGDSAAYFCASSLGTGNNSPLHFGNGTRLTVT.

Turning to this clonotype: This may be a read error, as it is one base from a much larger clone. The CDR3: CASSLGTSGETSTHTQYF. The CDR3 coding sequence is TGTGCCAGCAGCTTGGGGACTAGCGGGGAGACAAGCACACATACGCAGTATTTT. The chain is built from TRBV7-6 and TRBJ2-3; 13 bases align to TRBD2. Germline loops: CDR1 SGHVS, CDR2 FNYEAQ. The CDR3 is 18 residues long.

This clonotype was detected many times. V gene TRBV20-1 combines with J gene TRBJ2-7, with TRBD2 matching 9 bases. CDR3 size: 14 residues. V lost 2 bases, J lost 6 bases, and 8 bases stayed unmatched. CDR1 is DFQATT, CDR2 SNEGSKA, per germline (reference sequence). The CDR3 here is CSARKGLATREQYF. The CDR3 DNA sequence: TGCAGTGCTAGAAAGGGACTAGCTACGCGCGAGCAGTACTTC.

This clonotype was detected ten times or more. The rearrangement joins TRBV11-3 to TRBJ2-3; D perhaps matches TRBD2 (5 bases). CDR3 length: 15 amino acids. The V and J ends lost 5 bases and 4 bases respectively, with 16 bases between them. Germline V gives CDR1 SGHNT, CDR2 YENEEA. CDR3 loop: CASSPGGLAADTQYF. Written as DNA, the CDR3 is TGTGCCAGCAGCCCGGGCGGGCTAGCAGCAGATACGCAGTATTTT.

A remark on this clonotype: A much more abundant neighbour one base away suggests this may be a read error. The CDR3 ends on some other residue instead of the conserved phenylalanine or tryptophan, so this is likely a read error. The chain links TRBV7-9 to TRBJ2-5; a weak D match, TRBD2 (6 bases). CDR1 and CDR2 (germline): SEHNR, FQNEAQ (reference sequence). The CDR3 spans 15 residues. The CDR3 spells CVSSLAHGGMKTQYL. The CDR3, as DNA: TGTGTCAGCAGCTTAGCGCACGGGGGAATGAAGACCCAGTACCTC.

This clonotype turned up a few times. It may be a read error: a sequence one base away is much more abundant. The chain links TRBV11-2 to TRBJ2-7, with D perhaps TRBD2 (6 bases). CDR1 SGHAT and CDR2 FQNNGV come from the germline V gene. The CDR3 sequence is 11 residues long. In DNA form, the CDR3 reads TGTGCCAGCAGCTTAGGGCAGCGGGCGAGCTTC. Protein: CASSLGQRASF. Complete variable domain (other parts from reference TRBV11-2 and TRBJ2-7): EAGVAQSPRYKIIEKRQSVAFWCNPISGHATLYWYQQILGQGPKLLIQFQNNGVVDDSQLPKDRFSAERLKGVDSTLKIQPAKLEDSAVYLCASSLGQRASFGPGTRLTVT.

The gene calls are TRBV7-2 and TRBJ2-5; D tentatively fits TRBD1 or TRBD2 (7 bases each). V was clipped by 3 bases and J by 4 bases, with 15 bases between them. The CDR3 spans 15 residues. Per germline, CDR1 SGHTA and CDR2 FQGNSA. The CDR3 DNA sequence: TGTGCCAGCAGCTTCCAGGGGGGGGGTGGAGAGACCCAGTACTTC. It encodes CASSFQGGGGETQYF.

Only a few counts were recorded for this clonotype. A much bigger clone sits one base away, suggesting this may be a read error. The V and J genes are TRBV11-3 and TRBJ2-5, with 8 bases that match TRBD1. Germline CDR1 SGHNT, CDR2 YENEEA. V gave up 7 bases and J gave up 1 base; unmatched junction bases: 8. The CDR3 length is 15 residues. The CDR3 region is CASTELRGPQETQYF. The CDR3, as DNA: TGTGCCAGCACCGAGCTCAGGGGGCCCCAAGAGACCCAGTACTTC.

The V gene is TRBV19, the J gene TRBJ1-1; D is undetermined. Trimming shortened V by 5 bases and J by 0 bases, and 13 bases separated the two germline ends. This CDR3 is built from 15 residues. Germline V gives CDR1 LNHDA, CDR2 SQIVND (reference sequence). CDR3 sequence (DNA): TGTGCCAGTAGTCCTCGACAAGGGATGAACACTGAAGCTTTCTTT. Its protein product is CASSPRQGMNTEAFF.

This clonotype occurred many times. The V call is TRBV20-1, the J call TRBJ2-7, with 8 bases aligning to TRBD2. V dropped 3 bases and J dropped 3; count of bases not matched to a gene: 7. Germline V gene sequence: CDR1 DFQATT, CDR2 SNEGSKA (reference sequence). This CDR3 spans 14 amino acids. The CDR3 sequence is CSASPSGRGYEQYF. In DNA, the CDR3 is TGCAGTGCTAGTCCGAGCGGGAGAGGCTACGAGCAGTACTTC.

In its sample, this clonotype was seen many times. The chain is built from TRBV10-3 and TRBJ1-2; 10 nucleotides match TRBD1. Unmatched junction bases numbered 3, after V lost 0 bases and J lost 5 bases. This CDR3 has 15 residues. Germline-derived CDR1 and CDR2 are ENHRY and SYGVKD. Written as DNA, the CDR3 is TGTGCCATCAGTGAGTCGGGGGACAGGGGTTATGGCTACACCTTC. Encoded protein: CAISESGDRGYGYTF.

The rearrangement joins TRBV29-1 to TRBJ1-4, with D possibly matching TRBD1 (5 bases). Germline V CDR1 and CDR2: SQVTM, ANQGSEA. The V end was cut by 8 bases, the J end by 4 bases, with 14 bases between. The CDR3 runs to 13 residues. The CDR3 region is CSLAGTRNEKLFF. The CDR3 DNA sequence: TGCAGCTTGGCCGGGACTCGTAATGAAAAACTGTTTTTT.

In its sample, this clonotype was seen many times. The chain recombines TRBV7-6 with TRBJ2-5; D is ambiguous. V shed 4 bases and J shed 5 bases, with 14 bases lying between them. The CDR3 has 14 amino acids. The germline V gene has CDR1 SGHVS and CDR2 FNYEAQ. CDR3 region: CASSSIPAMETQYF. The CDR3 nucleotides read TGTGCCAGCAGCTCTATCCCAGCAATGGAGACCCAGTACTTC.